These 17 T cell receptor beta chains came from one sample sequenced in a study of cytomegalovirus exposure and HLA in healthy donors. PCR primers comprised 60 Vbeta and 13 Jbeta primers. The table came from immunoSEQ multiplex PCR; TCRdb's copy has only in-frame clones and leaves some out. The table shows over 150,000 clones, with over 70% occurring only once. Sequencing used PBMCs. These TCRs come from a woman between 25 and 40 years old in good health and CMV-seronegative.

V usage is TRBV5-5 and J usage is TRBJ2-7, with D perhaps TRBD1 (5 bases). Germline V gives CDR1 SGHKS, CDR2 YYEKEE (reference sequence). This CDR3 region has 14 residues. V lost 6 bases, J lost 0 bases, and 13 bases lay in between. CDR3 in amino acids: CASTTTANSYEQYF. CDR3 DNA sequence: TGTGCCAGCACCACGACAGCGAACTCCTACGAGCAGTACTTC.

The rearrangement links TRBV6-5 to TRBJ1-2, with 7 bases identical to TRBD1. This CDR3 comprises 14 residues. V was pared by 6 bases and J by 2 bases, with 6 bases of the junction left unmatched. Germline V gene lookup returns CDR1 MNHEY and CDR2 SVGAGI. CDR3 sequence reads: CASSFTGANYGYTF. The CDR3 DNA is TGTGCCAGCAGCTTCACAGGGGCAAACTATGGCTACACCTTC.

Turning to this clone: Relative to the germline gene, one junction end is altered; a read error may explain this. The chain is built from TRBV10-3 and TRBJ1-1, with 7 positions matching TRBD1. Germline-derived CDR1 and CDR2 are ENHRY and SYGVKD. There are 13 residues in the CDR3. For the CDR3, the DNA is TGTGCCTTCAGGGGGGGGTGGGACACTGAAGCTTTCTTT. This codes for CAFRGGWDTEAFF.

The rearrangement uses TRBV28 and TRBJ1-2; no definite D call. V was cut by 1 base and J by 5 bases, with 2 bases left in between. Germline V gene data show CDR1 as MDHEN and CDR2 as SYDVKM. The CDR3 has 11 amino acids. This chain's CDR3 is CASSLSYGYTF. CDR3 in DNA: TGTGCCAGCAGTTTATCGTATGGCTACACCTTC.

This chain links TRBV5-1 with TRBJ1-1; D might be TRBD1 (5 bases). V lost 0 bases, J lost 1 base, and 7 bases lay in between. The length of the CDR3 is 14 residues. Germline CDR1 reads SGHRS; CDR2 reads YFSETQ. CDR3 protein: CASSLGTQNTEAFF. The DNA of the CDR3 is TGCGCCAGCAGCTTGGGGACACAGAACACTGAAGCTTTCTTT.

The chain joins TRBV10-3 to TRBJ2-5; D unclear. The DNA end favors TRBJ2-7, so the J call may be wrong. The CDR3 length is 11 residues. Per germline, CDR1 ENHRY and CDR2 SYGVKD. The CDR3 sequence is CAISELYEQYF. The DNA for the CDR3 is TGTGCCATCAGTGAGCTTTACGAGCAGTACTTC.

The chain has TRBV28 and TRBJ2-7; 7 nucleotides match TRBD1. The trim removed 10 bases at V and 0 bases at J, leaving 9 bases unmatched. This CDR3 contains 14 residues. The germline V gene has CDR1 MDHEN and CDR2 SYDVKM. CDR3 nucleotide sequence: TGTGCCACCAGACCGACAGGGAGCTCCTACGAGCAGTACTTC. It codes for CATRPTGSSYEQYF.

CDR3 sequence: CASRPPISNQPQHF. CDR3 coding DNA: TGTGCCAGCAGGCCACCTATTAGCAATCAGCCCCAGCATTTT. The chain joins TRBV6-1 to TRBJ1-5; no firm D call. Trimming shortened V by 6 bases and J by 0 bases, and 9 bases separated the two germline ends. CDR1 and CDR2 (germline): MNHNS, SASEGT. CDR3 length equals 14 residues.

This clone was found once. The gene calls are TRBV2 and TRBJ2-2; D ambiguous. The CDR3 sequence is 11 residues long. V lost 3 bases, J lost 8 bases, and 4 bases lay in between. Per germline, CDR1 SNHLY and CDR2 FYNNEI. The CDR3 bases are TGTGCCAGCAGTGACAGGGGGGAGCTGTTTTTT. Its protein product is CASSDRGELFF.

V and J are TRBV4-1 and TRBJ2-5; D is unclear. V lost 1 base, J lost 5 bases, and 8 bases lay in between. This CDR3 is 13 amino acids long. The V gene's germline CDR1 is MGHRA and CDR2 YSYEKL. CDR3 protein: CASSQGVLETQYF. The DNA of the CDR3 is TGCGCCAGCAGCCAAGGTGTTCTGGAGACCCAGTACTTC.

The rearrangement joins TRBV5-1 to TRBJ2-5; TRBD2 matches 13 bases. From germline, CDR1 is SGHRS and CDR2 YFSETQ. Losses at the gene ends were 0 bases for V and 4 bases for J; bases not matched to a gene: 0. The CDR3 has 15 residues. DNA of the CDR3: TGCGCCAGCAGCTTGGGGACTAGCGGGAGAGAGACCCAGTACTTC. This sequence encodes CASSLGTSGRETQYF.

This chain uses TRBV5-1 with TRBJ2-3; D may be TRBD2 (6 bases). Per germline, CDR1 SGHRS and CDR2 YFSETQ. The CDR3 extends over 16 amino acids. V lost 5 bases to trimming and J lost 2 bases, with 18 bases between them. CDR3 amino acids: CASRRRVDTDTDTQYF. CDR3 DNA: TGCGCCAGCAGACGGAGGGTGGACACTGACACAGATACGCAGTATTTT.

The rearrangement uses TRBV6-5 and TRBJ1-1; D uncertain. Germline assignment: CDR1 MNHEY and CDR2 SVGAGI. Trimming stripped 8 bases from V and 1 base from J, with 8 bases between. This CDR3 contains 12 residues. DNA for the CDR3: TGTGCCAGCCGTGCAGGGAACACTGAAGCTTTCTTT. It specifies CASRAGNTEAFF.

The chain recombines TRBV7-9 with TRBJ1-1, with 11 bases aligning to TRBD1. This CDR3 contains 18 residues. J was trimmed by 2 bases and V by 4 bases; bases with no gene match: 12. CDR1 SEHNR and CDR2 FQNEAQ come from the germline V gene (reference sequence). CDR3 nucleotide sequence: TGTGCCAGCAGCTGGCCAAAGGGACAGGGGGAGAGAAACACTGAAGCTTTCTTT. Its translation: CASSWPKGQGERNTEAFF. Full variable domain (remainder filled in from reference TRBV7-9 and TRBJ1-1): DTGVSQNPRHKITKRGQNVTFRCDPISEHNRLYWYRQTLGQGPEFLTYFQNEAQLEKSRLLSDRFSAERPKGSFSTLEIQRTEQGDSAMYLCASSWPKGQGERNTEAFFGQGTRLTVV.

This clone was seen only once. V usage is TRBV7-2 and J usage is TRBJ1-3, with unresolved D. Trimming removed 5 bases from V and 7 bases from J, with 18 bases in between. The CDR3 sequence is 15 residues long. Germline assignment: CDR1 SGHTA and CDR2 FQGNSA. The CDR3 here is CASSLIAAAANTIYF. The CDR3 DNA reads TGTGCCAGCAGCCTAATCGCGGCAGCAGCGAACACCATATATTTT.

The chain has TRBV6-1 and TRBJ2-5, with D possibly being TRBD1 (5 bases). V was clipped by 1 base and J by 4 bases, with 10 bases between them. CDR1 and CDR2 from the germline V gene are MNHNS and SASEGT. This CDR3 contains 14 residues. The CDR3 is CASSEGRAGETQYF. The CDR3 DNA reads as TGTGCCAGCAGTGAAGGCAGGGCTGGAGAGACCCAGTACTTC.

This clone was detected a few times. The CDR3 spells CASSEYSRDFYEQYF. CDR3 sequence (DNA): TGTGCCAGCAGTGAATACTCCAGGGACTTCTACGAGCAGTACTTC. The genes are TRBV6-1 and TRBJ2-7, with D possibly being TRBD2 (6 bases). CDR3 size: 15 residues. Germline V gene sequence: CDR1 MNHNS, CDR2 SASEGT. Trimming took off 2 bases at V and 3 bases at J, with 14 bases between the two ends.